The rows below give T cell receptor beta chains drawn from one sample of a study of CD8 T cells in Susac syndrome. A single record per CDR3 protein comes from TCRdb applying MiXCR to the immunoSEQ multiplex PCR reads. The repertoire holds more than 130,000 distinct CDR3 sequences, with roughly 94% as singletons. The sample was CD8+ T cells from PBMCs. The receptors come from a human donor in good health. Each CDR3 is given with its conserved first and last residue. Each record gives: clone size, V gene, J gene, D gene, CDR3 DNA, CDR3 protein. D genes are given only for firm matches. Size values are once, few and many counts, or a class for expanded clones, and some rows have none.

size: once
V: TRBV6-5
J: TRBJ2-4
D: TRBD1
DNA: TGTGCCAGCAGAACCGGGACAGGGTACGGGGGCATTCAGTACTTC
CDR3: CASRTGTGYGGIQYF

size: -
V: TRBV27
J: TRBJ2-7
D: TRBD1
DNA: TGTGCCAGCAGTTTCGCACACCAGGGGGACGAGCAGTACTTC
CDR3: CASSFAHQGDEQYF

size: -
V: TRBV4-2
J: TRBJ1-1
D: -
DNA: TGTGCCAGCAGCCCCTTGGCGGGGACCCCTAACACTGAAGCTTTCTTT
CDR3: CASSPLAGTPNTEAFF

size: once
V: TRBV29-1
J: TRBJ2-2
D: -
DNA: TGCAGCGTTGACAAGAACACCGGGGAGCTGTTTTTT
CDR3: CSVDKNTGELFF

size: -
V: TRBV28
J: TRBJ1-5
D: -
DNA: TGTGCCAGCAGTTCCCCGGGGCCAAGCAATCAGCCCCAGCATTTT
CDR3: CASSSPGPSNQPQHF

size: -
V: TRBV27
J: TRBJ2-7
D: TRBD1
DNA: TGTGCCAGCAGTCAGGACAGGAACTCCTACGAGCAGTACTTC
CDR3: CASSQDRNSYEQYF

size: -
V: TRBV12-5
J: TRBJ1-1
D: -
DNA: TGTGCTAGTGGACAGGGCACCAACACTGAAGCTTTCTTT
CDR3: CASGQGTNTEAFF

size: -
V: TRBV9
J: TRBJ2-1
D: -
DNA: TGTGCCAGCAGCGTGAACGGGGTCGAGCAGTTCTTC
CDR3: CASSVNGVEQFF

size: -
V: TRBV27
J: TRBJ2-5
D: -
DNA: TGTGCCAGCAGTTTGATGGGGACCCAGTACTTC
CDR3: CASSLMGTQYF

size: once
V: TRBV4-3
J: TRBJ2-2
D: -
DNA: TGCGCCAGCAGCCAACTGGGGAAGAACGGGGAGCTGTTTTTT
CDR3: CASSQLGKNGELFF

size: -
V: TRBV4-3
J: TRBJ2-7
D: TRBD2
DNA: TGCGCCAGCAGCCCCCCAAAGGGACTAGCGGGAGGGCCCGAGCAGTACTTC
CDR3: CASSPPKGLAGGPEQYF

size: -
V: TRBV29-1
J: TRBJ2-1
D: TRBD2
DNA: TGCAGCGTTGAAGATGAAGGCGGGAGGGTTTCCTACAATGAGCAGTTCTTC
CDR3: CSVEDEGGRVSYNEQFF

size: -
V: TRBV29-1
J: TRBJ2-7
D: TRBD2
DNA: TGCAGCTACAGCGGGGGTTTATACGAGCAGTACTTC
CDR3: CSYSGGLYEQYF

size: -
V: TRBV12-3/TRBV12-4
J: TRBJ1-1
D: -
DNA: TGTGCCAGCAGTCCTCAATCGAACACTGAAGCTTTCTTT
CDR3: CASSPQSNTEAFF

size: -
V: TRBV28
J: TRBJ2-7
D: TRBD2
DNA: TGTGCCAGCAGTGCCCGACTAGCGGGAGAGTACGAGCAGTACTTC
CDR3: CASSARLAGEYEQYF

size: -
V: TRBV4-3
J: TRBJ2-7
D: TRBD2
DNA: TGCGCCAGCCGGACGGGACTAGCGGGAGAATCGGAGTACTTC
CDR3: CASRTGLAGESEYF

size: -
V: TRBV29-1
J: TRBJ1-4
D: TRBD1
DNA: TGCAGCGTTGTCGGGACAGAGAATGAAAAACTGTTTTTT
CDR3: CSVVGTENEKLFF

size: -
V: TRBV9
J: TRBJ2-7
D: TRBD1
DNA: TGTGCCAGCAGCCAGGGACAGGTGGACGAGCAGTACTTC
CDR3: CASSQGQVDEQYF

size: -
V: TRBV20-1
J: TRBJ2-3
D: TRBD2
DNA: TGCAGTGCTAGTGGGCTACTAGCGGGAGCTCTGTCAGATACGCAGTATTTT
CDR3: CSASGLLAGALSDTQYF

size: -
V: TRBV27
J: TRBJ1-5
D: -
DNA: TGTGCCAGCAGTTTAGACCCCAATCAGCCCCAGCATTTT
CDR3: CASSLDPNQPQHF

size: -
V: TRBV30
J: TRBJ2-3
D: -
DNA: TGTGCCTACCTTGGAGATACGCAGTATTTT
CDR3: CAYLGDTQYF

size: -
V: TRBV4-3
J: TRBJ2-7
D: -
DNA: TGCGCCAGCAGCCAAGTCTGGGAATACGAGCAGTACTTC
CDR3: CASSQVWEYEQYF

size: -
V: TRBV4-3
J: TRBJ2-7
D: TRBD2
DNA: TGCGCCAGCAGCCAAGAGTATTCGGGAGGCGCCTACGAGCAGTACTTC
CDR3: CASSQEYSGGAYEQYF

size: -
V: TRBV20-1
J: TRBJ2-1
D: TRBD2
DNA: TGCAGTGCCCCTCGACTAGCGGGACTGAGCTCCTACAATGAGCAGTTCTTC
CDR3: CSAPRLAGLSSYNEQFF

size: -
V: TRBV29-1
J: TRBJ2-2
D: -
DNA: TGCAGCGTTGTTGGGAGCACCGGGGAGCTGTTTTTT
CDR3: CSVVGSTGELFF

size: -
V: TRBV20-1
J: TRBJ2-7
D: -
DNA: TGCAGTGCTAGAGGTGCAGATCTAAGCTCCTACGAGCAGTACTTC
CDR3: CSARGADLSSYEQYF

size: -
V: TRBV28
J: TRBJ2-1
D: TRBD2
DNA: TGTGCCAGCAGTTTACTAGCGGAGACTTACAATGAGCAGTTCTTC
CDR3: CASSLLAETYNEQFF

size: -
V: TRBV6-2/TRBV6-3
J: TRBJ2-7
D: -
DNA: TGTGCCAGCAGTTACAAGGCCTACGAGCAGTACTTC
CDR3: CASSYKAYEQYF

size: -
V: TRBV28
J: TRBJ2-1
D: TRBD1
DNA: TGTGCCAGCAGTTCGGGGACAGCGGAGAATGAGCAGTTCTTC
CDR3: CASSSGTAENEQFF

size: -
V: TRBV5-1
J: TRBJ2-1
D: TRBD2
DNA: TGCGCCAGCAGCTTGGAACGGCCTAGCGGGGGCCCCCAGTTCTTC
CDR3: CASSLERPSGGPQFF

size: -
V: TRBV29-1
J: TRBJ2-7
D: -
DNA: TGCAGCGTTATTGCGGTGATCGGCGAGCAGTACTTC
CDR3: CSVIAVIGEQYF

size: -
V: TRBV30
J: TRBJ2-1
D: -
DNA: TGTGCCTGGAGCGACTCGGTTAATGAGCAGTTCTTC
CDR3: CAWSDSVNEQFF

size: -
V: TRBV28
J: TRBJ2-1
D: -
DNA: TGTGCCAGCAGTTTAAGGAGGCTAGAGACCAATGAGCAGTTCTTC
CDR3: CASSLRRLETNEQFF

size: -
V: TRBV20-1
J: TRBJ2-3
D: TRBD2
DNA: TGCAGTGCTAGGGATTGGAGGCTAGCGGGAACAACTAGCACAGATACGCAGTATTTT
CDR3: CSARDWRLAGTTSTDTQYF

size: -
V: TRBV9
J: TRBJ2-2
D: -
DNA: TGTGCCAGCAGCGTATCAGGGGCCGGCGGGGAGCTGTTTTTT
CDR3: CASSVSGAGGELFF

size: -
V: TRBV29-1
J: TRBJ1-1
D: -
DNA: TGCAGCGTTGAAGCTAGAGGCACTGAAGCTTTCTTT
CDR3: CSVEARGTEAFF

size: once
V: TRBV4-3
J: TRBJ2-3
D: -
DNA: TGCGCCAGCAGCCAAGATATGGGGGATACGCAGTATTTT
CDR3: CASSQDMGDTQYF

size: once
V: TRBV28
J: TRBJ2-3
D: TRBD1
DNA: TGTGCCAGCAGTTTAGGACAGGGTGGGTCAGATACGCAGTATTTT
CDR3: CASSLGQGGSDTQYF

size: -
V: TRBV4-3
J: TRBJ2-1
D: TRBD2
DNA: TGCGCCAGCAGCCAAGATGGGGCTAGCGGGAAATCCGAGTTCTTC
CDR3: CASSQDGASGKSEFF

size: -
V: TRBV20-1
J: TRBJ2-7
D: TRBD2
DNA: TGCAGTGCCACCGGGACTAGCTTCTACGAGCAGTACTTC
CDR3: CSATGTSFYEQYF

size: -
V: TRBV4-1
J: TRBJ2-7
D: -
DNA: TGCGCCAGCAGCCAAGTTGAAGTAGCGCCGGGAGTCTCCTACGAGCAGTACTTC
CDR3: CASSQVEVAPGVSYEQYF

size: -
V: TRBV20-1
J: TRBJ1-3
D: -
DNA: TGCAGTGCTAGAGTGGCGGGTGGTGGAAACACCATATATTTT
CDR3: CSARVAGGGNTIYF

size: -
V: TRBV29-1
J: TRBJ2-2
D: -
DNA: TGCAGCGTTGGTTTCGGCGGGGAGCTGTTTTTT
CDR3: CSVGFGGELFF

size: -
V: TRBV6-5
J: TRBJ2-5
D: TRBD2
DNA: TGTGCCAGCAGCTTGGGACTAGTTAGGGAAGAGACCCAGTACTTC
CDR3: CASSLGLVREETQYF